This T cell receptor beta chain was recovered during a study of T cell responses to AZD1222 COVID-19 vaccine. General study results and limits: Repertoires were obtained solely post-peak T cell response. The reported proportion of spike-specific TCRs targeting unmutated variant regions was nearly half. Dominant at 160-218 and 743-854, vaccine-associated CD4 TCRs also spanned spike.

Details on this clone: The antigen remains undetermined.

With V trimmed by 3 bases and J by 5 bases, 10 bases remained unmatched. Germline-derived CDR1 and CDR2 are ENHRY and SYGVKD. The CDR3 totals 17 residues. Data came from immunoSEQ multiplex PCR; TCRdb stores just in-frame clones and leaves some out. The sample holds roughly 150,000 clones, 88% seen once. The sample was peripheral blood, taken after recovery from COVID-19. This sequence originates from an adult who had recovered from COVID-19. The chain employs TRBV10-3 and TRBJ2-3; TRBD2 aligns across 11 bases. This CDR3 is CAISEVSSGGARDTQYF. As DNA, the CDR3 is TGTGCCATCAGTGAAGTGAGTAGCGGGGGGGCCAGAGATACGCAGTATTTT.